This T cell receptor beta chain emerged from a study of blood T cell repertoires in COVID-19. Background on the study: Sources were T cells, B-cell-depleted T cells, or PBMCs; the material itself was cDNA or gDNA.

Clones were read by immunoSEQ multiplex PCR, and TCRdb kept only the in-frame ones, dropping some. The sample lists about 280,000 clones; roughly 85% were seen once. V was pared by 6 bases and J by 3 bases, with 11 bases between. Germline CDR1 reads SEHNR; CDR2 reads FQNEAQ (reference sequence). CDR3 size: 13 residues. Participants were aged roughly 18 to 90 years from 20 to 30 US areas. The TCR originated in a man aged 40-49 years who had been exposed to COVID-19. The specimen was PBMCs or T cells enriched from blood (not recorded which). The chain combines TRBV7-9 with TRBJ2-5; tentatively, D is TRBD2 (6 bases). Written as DNA, the CDR3 is TGTGCCAGCAGACCGACTAGGGAAGAGACCCAGTACTTC. Translation: CASRPTREETQYF. Full variable domain (outside the CDR3, taken from reference TRBV7-9 and TRBJ2-5): DTGVSQNPRHKITKRGQNVTFRCDPISEHNRLYWYRQTLGQGPEFLTYFQNEAQLEKSRLLSDRFSAERPKGSFSTLEIQRTEQGDSAMYLCASRPTREETQYFGPGTRLLVL.